This T cell receptor beta chain derives from a study of blood T cell repertoires in COVID-19. Germline lookup yields CDR1 LNHDA and CDR2 SQIVND (reference sequence). J gave up 3 bases and V 4 bases, and 5 bases lay outside the gene matches. The CDR3 extends over 15 amino acids. Enrolment of Seattle patients took place during active infection, and they were followed longitudinally. In the original processing: Cell counts per sample came from amplifying reference gene primers. The method was immunoSEQ multiplex PCR; TCRdb's version includes in-frame clones alone and lacks a portion of them. V and J calls and clone size are given by that table; D and trimming were obtained from the DNA. The sample lists approximately 50,000 clones; 75% to 85% were seen once.

The sample consisted of peripheral blood. The clonotype was recovered from a man aged 55 to 69 with COVID-19, enrolled during active disease. The chain employs TRBV19 and TRBJ2-1; 8 nucleotides align to TRBD2. In DNA, the CDR3 is TGTGCCAGTAGTAACCTAGCGGGTAGCTACAATGAGCAGTTCTTC. Residues: CASSNLAGSYNEQFF.